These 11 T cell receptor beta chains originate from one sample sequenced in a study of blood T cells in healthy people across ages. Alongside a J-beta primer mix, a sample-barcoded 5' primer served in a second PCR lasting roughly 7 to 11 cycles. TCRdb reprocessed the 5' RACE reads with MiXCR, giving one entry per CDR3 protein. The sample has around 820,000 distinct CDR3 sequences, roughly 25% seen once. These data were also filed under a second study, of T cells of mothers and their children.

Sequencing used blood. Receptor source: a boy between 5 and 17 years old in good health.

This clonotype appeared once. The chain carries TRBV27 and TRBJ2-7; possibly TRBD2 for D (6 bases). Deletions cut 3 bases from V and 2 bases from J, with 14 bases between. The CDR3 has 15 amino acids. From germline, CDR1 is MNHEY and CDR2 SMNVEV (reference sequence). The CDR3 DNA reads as TGTGCCAGCAGTTTTACCGGGAGTATGGCCTACGAGCAGTACTTC. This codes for CASSFTGSMAYEQYF.

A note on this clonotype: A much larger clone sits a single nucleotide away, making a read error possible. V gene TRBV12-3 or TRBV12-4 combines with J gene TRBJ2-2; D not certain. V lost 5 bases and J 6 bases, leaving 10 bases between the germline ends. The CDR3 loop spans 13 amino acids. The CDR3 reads CASSLDLAGELFF. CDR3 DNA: TGTGCCAGCAGTCTCGACTTGGCCGGGGAGCTGTTTTTT.

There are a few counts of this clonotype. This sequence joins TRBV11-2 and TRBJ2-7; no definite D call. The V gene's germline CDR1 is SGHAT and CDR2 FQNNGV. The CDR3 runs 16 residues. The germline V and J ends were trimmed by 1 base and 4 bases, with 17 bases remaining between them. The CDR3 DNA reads TGTGCCAGCAGCTTAGGCGGCTGGACCGAGCAATACGAGCAGTACTTC. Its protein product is CASSLGGWTEQYEQYF.

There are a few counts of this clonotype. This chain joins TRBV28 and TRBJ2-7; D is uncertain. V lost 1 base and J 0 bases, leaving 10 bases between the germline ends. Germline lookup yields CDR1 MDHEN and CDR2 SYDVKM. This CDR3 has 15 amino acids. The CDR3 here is CASSLSPDGSYEQYF. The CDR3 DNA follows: TGTGCCAGCAGTTTATCCCCGGACGGCTCCTACGAGCAGTACTTC.

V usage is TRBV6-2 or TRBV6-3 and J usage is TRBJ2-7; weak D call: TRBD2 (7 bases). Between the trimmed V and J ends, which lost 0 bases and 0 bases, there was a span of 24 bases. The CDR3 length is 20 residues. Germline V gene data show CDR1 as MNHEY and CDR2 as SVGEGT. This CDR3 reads CASSYSRSVVGGGGSYEQYF. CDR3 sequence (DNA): TGTGCCAGCAGTTACTCGAGGTCGGTCGTCGGGGGCGGGGGCTCCTACGAGCAGTACTTC.

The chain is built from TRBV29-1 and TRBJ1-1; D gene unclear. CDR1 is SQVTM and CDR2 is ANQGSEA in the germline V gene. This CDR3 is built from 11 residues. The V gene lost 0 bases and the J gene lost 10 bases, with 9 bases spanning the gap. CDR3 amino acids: CSVEEVAIAFF. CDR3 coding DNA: TGCAGCGTTGAAGAAGTGGCCATAGCTTTCTTT. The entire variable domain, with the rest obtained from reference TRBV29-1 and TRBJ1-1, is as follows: SAVISQKPSRDICQRGTSLTIQCQVDSQVTMMFWYRQQPGQSLTLIATANQGSEATYESGFVIDKFPISRPNLTFSTLTVSNMSPEDSSIYLCSVEEVAIAFFGQGTRLTVV.

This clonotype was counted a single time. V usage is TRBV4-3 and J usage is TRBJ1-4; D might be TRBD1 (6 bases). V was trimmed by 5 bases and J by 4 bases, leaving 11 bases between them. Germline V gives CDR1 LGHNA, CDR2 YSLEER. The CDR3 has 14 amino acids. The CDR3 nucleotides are TGCGCCAGCAGCAAGACAGGACTTAATGAAAAACTGTTTTTT. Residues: CASSKTGLNEKLFF.

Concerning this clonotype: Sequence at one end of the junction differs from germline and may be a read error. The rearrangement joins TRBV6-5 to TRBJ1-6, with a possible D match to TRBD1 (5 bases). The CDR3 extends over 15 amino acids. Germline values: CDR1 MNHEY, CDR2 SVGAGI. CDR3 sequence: CASRGGNSYNSPLRF. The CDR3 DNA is TGTGCCAGCCGGGGGGGGAACTCCTATAATTCACCCCTCCGCTTT.

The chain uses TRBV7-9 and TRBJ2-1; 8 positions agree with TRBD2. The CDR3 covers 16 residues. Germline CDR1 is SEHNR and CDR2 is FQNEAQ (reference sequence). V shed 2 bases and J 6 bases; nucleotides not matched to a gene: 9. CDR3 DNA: TGTGCCAGCAGCTTACCCAGCGGGGGCAGTGGCAATGAGCAGTTCTTC. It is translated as CASSLPSGGSGNEQFF.

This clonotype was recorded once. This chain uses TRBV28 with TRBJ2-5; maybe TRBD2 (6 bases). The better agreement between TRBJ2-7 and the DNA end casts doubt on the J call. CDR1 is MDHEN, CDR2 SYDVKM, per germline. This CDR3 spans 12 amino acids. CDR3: CASSGGLLEQYF. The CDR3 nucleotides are TGTGCCAGCTCCGGGGGTCTCCTCGAGCAGTACTTC.

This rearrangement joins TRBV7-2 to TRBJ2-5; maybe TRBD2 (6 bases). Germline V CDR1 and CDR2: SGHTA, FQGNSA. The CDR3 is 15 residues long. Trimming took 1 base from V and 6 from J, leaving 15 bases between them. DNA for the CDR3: TGTGCCAGCAGCTTAGGGGGGGAAGCCCTGCAGACCCAGTACTTC. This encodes CASSLGGEALQTQYF.